What follows is one TCR beta chain and its context. Assignment of participants to cohorts was predicated upon participant-reported clinical history. J lost 0 bases, V lost 10 bases, and 16 bases had no gene match. The CDR3 covers 18 residues. The germline gives CDR1 MNHEY, CDR2 SMNVEV (reference sequence). This sample was included in a study of blood T cell repertoires in COVID-19. For the study at large: The analysed material was cDNA or gDNA that came from T cells, B-cell-depleted T cells, or PBMCs.

Original methodology: Estimation of nucleated cell counts relied on the amplification of reference gene primers. Assay: immunoSEQ multiplex PCR; the TCRdb copy retains only in-frame clones and omits some. That table gives V, J and clone size, and the DNA gave D and trimming. The sample records around 330,000 clones, 85% being singletons. The source material was PBMCs or T cells enriched from blood (not recorded which). This sequence joins TRBV27 and TRBJ2-1; 9 bases line up with TRBD2. This sequence was found in a woman younger than 45 who had been exposed to COVID-19. The CDR3 region has the DNA TGTGCCACAGCAATGGAGGTAGCGGGAGTCAGCTCCTACAATGAGCAGTTCTTC. It codes for CATAMEVAGVSSYNEQFF.